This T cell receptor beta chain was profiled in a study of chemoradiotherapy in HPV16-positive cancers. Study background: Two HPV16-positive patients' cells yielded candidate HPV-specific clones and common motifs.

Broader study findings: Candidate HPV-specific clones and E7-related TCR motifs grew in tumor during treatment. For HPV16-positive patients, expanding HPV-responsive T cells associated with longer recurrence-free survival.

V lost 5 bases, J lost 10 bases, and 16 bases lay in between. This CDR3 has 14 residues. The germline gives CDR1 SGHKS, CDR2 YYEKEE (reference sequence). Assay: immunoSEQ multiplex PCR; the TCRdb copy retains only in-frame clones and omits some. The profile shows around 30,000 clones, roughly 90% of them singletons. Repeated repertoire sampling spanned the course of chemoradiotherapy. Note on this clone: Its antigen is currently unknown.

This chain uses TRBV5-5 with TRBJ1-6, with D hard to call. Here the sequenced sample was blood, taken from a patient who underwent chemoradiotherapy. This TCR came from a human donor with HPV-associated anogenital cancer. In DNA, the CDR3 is TGTGCCAGCAGTTCTGACTGGGGTTTGTCACCCCTCCACTTT. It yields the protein CASSSDWGLSPLHF.